This entry is about one T cell receptor beta chain. Original handling: Estimates of nucleated cell counts were drawn from the amplification of reference gene primers. Here immunoSEQ multiplex PCR was the method, and the copy in TCRdb shows in-frame clones only, minus some. Clonal size and the V and J genes are those of that table, whereas D and trimming came from the DNA. This sample carries 200,000 to 300,000 clones, approximately 80% of them seen once, and the ten largest clones take around 25%. The data belong to a study of blood T cell repertoires in COVID-19. Study-wide background: Samples taken during acute and convalescent COVID-19 were collected in the United States, Italy and Spain.

The V segment lost 1 base and the J segment 7 bases; nucleotides outside the gene matches: 8. In germline, CDR1 is LGHDT, CDR2 YNNKEL (reference sequence). This CDR3 has 15 residues. The TCR originated in a man aged 35-49 years with acute or convalescent COVID-19. The sequenced sample was peripheral blood. The chain uses TRBV3-1 (or the pseudogene TRBV3-2) and TRBJ1-2, with 8 bases lining up with TRBD1. CDR3 nucleotide sequence: TGTGCCAGCAGCCAAGTCCCCCAGGGGGCAAGTGGCTACACCTTC. Encoded protein: CASSQVPQGASGYTF.